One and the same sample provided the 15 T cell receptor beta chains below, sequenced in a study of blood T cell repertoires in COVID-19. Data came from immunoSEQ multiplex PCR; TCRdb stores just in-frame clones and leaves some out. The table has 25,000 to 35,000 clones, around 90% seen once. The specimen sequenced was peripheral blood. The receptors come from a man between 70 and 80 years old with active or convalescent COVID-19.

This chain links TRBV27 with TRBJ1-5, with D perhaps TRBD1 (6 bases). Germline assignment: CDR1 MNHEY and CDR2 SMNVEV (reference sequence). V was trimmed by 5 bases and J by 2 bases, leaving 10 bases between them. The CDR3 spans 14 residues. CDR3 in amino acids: CASSESGGNQPQHF. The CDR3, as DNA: TGTGCCAGCAGTGAGTCAGGGGGCAATCAGCCCCAGCATTTT.

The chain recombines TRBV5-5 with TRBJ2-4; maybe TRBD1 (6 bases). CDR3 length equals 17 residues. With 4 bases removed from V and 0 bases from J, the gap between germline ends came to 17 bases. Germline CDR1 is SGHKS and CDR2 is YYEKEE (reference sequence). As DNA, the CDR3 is TGTGCCAGCAGCGTCCACAGGACAGATCTAGCCAAAAACATTCAGTACTTC. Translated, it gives CASSVHRTDLAKNIQYF.

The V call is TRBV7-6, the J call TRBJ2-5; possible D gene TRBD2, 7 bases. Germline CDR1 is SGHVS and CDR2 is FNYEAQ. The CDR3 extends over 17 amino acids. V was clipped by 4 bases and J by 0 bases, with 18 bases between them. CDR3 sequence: CASSYPGGHTYQETQYF. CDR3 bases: TGTGCCAGCAGCTATCCGGGGGGACATACGTACCAAGAGACCCAGTACTTC.

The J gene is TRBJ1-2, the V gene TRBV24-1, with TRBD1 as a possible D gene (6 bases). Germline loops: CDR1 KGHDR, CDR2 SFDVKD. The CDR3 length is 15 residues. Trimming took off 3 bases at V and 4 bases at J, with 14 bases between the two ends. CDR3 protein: CATSDPKGGSYGYTF. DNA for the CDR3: TGTGCCACCAGTGATCCCAAGGGGGGGAGCTATGGCTACACCTTC.

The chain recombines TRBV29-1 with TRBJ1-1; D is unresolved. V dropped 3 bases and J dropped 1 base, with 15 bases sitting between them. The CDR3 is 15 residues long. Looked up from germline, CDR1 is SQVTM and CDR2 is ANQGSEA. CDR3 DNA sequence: TGCAGCGTTGAGAGGGCGGCGGTTGGGAACACTGAAGCTTTCTTT. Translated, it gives CSVERAAVGNTEAFF.

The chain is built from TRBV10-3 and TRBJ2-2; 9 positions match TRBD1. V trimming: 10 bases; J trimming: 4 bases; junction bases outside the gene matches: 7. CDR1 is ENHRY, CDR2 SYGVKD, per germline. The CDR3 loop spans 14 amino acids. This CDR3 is CATGTGIGTGELFF. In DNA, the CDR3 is TGTGCCACCGGGACAGGGATCGGCACCGGGGAGCTGTTTTTT.

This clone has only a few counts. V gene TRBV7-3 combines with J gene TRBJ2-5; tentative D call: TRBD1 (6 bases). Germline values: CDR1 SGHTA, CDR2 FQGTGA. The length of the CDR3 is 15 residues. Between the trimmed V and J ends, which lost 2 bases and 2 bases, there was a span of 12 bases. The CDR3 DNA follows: TGTGCCAGCAGCTTAGATCCGGGGACACAAGAGACCCAGTACTTC. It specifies CASSLDPGTQETQYF.

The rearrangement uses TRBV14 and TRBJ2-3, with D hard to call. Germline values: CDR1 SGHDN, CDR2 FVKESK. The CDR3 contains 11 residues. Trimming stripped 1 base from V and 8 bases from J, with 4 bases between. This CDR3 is CASSQAVTQYF. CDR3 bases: TGTGCCAGCAGCCAAGCGGTTACGCAGTATTTT.

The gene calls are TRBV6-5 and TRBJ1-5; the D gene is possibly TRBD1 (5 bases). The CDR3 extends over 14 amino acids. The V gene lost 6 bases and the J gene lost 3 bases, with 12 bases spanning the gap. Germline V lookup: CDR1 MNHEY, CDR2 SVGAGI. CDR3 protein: CASRAGGLNQPQHF. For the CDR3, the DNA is TGTGCCAGCAGGGCGGGGGGACTCAATCAGCCCCAGCATTTT.

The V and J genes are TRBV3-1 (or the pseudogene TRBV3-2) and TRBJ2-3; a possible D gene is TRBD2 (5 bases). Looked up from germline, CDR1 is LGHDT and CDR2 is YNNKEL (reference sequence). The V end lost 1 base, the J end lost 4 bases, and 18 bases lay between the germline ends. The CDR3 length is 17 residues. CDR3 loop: CASSQGLGGRIPDTQYF. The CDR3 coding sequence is TGTGCCAGCAGCCAAGGTCTCGGCGGGCGGATCCCAGATACGCAGTATTTT.

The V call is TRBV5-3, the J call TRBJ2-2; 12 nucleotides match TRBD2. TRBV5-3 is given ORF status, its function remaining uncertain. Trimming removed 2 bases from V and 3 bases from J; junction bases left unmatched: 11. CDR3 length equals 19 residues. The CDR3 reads CARSLGRLAGDPHTGELFF. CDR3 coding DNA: TGTGCCAGAAGCTTAGGTAGACTAGCGGGGGACCCTCACACCGGGGAGCTGTTTTTT.

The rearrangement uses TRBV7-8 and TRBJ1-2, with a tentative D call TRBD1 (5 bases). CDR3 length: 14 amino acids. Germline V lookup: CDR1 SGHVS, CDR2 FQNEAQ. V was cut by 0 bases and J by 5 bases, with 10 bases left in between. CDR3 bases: TGTGCCAGCAGCTTAGCGGGACTCAGTTATGGCTACACCTTC. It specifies CASSLAGLSYGYTF.

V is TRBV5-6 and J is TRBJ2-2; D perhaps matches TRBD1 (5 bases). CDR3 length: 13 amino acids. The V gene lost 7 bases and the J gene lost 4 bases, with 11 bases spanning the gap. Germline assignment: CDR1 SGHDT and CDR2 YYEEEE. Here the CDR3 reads CASALGVTGELFF. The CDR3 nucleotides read TGTGCCAGCGCATTAGGGGTCACCGGGGAGCTGTTTTTT.

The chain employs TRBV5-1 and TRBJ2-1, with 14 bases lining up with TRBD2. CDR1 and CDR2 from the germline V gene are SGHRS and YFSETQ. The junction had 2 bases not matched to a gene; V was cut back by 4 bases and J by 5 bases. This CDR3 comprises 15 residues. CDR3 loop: CASSLGLAGDNEQFF. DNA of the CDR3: TGCGCCAGCAGCCTGGGACTAGCGGGGGACAATGAGCAGTTCTTC.

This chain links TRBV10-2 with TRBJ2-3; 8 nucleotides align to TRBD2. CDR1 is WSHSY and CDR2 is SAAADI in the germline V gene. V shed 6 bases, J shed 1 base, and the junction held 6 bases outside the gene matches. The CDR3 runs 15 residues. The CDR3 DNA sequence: TGCGCCAGCAGACATAGCGGGGCCCGCACAGATACGCAGTATTTT. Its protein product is CASRHSGARTDTQYF.